Below are 21 T cell receptor beta chains sequenced from a single sample in a study of shared clonotypes between healthy human individuals. The table came from immunoSEQ multiplex PCR; TCRdb's copy has only in-frame clones and leaves some out. Among millions of clones, roughly 92% were seen once, and the ten largest hold about 0.13%. The specimen sequenced was naive CD4+ T cells sorted from blood. Sample subset: CD45RA+ positively selected. The receptor source for this set is a man between 18 and 29 years old in good health.

The DNA for the CDR3 is TGCGCCAGCAGCTTGGCTGGGGGCCCCATTCAAGAGACCCAGTACTTC. Translation: CASSLAGGPIQETQYF. V gene TRBV5-1 combines with J gene TRBJ2-5, with D perhaps TRBD1 (6 bases). Looked up from germline, CDR1 is SGHRS and CDR2 is YFSETQ. Trimming removed 0 bases at V and 2 bases at J, with 14 bases between. The CDR3 extends over 16 amino acids.

The J gene is TRBJ1-1, the V gene TRBV5-1; D is possibly TRBD1 (5 bases). The CDR3 has 14 residues. V lost 4 bases and J lost 0, with 10 bases in between. Looked up from germline, CDR1 is SGHRS and CDR2 is YFSETQ. The CDR3 DNA reads TGCGCCAGCAGCCCCCAGACAGTGAACACTGAAGCTTTCTTT. It translates to CASSPQTVNTEAFF.

V usage is TRBV19 and J usage is TRBJ1-6; D is unclear. With 1 base removed from V and 10 bases from J, the gap between germline ends came to 11 bases. The CDR3 spans 14 residues. The germline V gene has CDR1 LNHDA and CDR2 SQIVND (reference sequence). CDR3 coding DNA: TGTGCCAGTAGTATAGCAAACTCGGGGTCACCCCTCCACTTT. Amino acids: CASSIANSGSPLHF.

The chain is built from TRBV21-1 and TRBJ2-7; TRBD2, the table's D call, lacks a check against the DNA. TRBV21-1 constitutes a pseudogene. The CDR3 spans 17 residues. The CDR3, as DNA: TGTGCCAGCAGCAAAGGGGGACTAGGCCTCTTATCCTACGAGCAGTACTTC. It specifies CASSKGGLGLLSYEQYF.

J is TRBJ1-3 and V is TRBV2, with D uncertain. The CDR3 is 14 residues long. Trimming cost V 3 bases and J 0 bases, with 6 bases left between them. Germline loops: CDR1 SNHLY, CDR2 FYNNEI. The CDR3 DNA reads TGTGCCAGCAGTGACAAACTCTCTGGAAACACCATATATTTT. This sequence encodes CASSDKLSGNTIYF.

The genes are TRBV6-6 and TRBJ1-3; D not resolved. Germline V lookup: CDR1 MNHNY, CDR2 SVGAGI (reference sequence). Trimming left V 2 bases short and J 2 bases short, with 10 bases between. The CDR3 consists of 15 residues. CDR3 DNA sequence: TGTGCCAGCAGTTACGGTAACGGGGCTGGAAACACCATATATTTT. Amino acid sequence: CASSYGNGAGNTIYF.

The chain links TRBV7-2 to TRBJ2-7; D is unresolved. The CDR3 is 13 amino acids. Germline V gene sequence: CDR1 SGHTA, CDR2 FQGNSA. V dropped 5 bases and J dropped 5 bases, with 13 bases sitting between them. The CDR3 protein is CASSPVEADEQYF. For the CDR3, the DNA is TGTGCCAGCAGCCCCGTTGAAGCCGACGAGCAGTACTTC.

This chain joins TRBV9 and TRBJ1-5; D perhaps matches TRBD1 (5 bases). The CDR3 has 15 residues. Trimming took 0 bases from V and 6 from J, leaving 13 bases between them. Germline V gives CDR1 SGDLS, CDR2 YYNGEE. For the CDR3, the DNA is TGTGCCAGCAGCGTAGCTCCGGGGGTCGGTCAGCCCCAGCATTTT. Its translation is CASSVAPGVGQPQHF. The complete variable domain, with remaining parts taken from reference TRBV9 and TRBJ1-5, reads DSGVTQTPKHLITATGQRVTLRCSPRSGDLSVYWYQQSLDQGLQFLIQYYNGEERAKGNILERFSAQQFPDLHSELNLSSLELGDSALYFCASSVAPGVGQPQHFGDGTRLSIL.

The chain uses TRBV9 and TRBJ1-1; no firm D call. Trimming took 7 bases from V and 0 from J, leaving 10 bases between them. The CDR3 runs 13 residues. The germline V gene has CDR1 SGDLS and CDR2 YYNGEE. The CDR3 region has the DNA TGTGCCAGCCGGCGGCTATTGAACACTGAAGCTTTCTTT. Translation gives CASRRLLNTEAFF.

The J gene is TRBJ2-7, the V gene TRBV27; 13 nucleotides match TRBD2. The CDR3 contains 15 residues. Germline CDR1 and CDR2: MNHEY and SMNVEV (reference sequence). The J segment lost 5 bases and the V segment lost 4 bases, leaving 5 bases of the junction unmatched. CDR3 DNA sequence: TGTGCCAGCAGTTCACTAGCGGGAGGGAGCCACGAGCAGTACTTC. This gives the protein CASSSLAGGSHEQYF.

This chain joins TRBV7-2 and TRBJ1-2; 10 bases align to TRBD1. CDR3 size: 16 residues. Germline loops: CDR1 SGHTA, CDR2 FQGNSA. J was trimmed by 4 bases and V by 2 bases; bases with no gene match: 7. CDR3 nucleotide sequence: TGTGCCAGCAGCTTACACGGGACAGGGGAGGTCTATGGCTACACCTTC. It specifies CASSLHGTGEVYGYTF.

The J gene is TRBJ1-4, the V gene TRBV4-3; tentative D call: TRBD1 (5 bases). This CDR3 has 16 residues. Germline V gene lookup returns CDR1 LGHNA and CDR2 YSLEER. V shed 0 bases and J shed 8 bases, with 16 bases lying between them. The CDR3 DNA sequence: TGCGCCAGCAGCCAAGAGTGGGCGGCAGGGCGGGAAAAACTGTTTTTT. It is translated as CASSQEWAAGREKLFF.

This sequence joins TRBV5-1 and TRBJ2-5; 12 nucleotides align to TRBD1. The CDR3 extends over 17 amino acids. CDR1 and CDR2 from the germline V gene are SGHRS and YFSETQ. J gave up 5 bases and V 1 base, and 9 bases lay outside the gene matches. CDR3 in amino acids: CASSLTGTGGTGETQYF. For the CDR3, the DNA is TGCGCCAGCAGCTTGACCGGGACAGGGGGCACAGGGGAGACCCAGTACTTC.

The chain combines TRBV6-5 with TRBJ2-7; tentatively, D is TRBD2 (5 bases). The CDR3 contains 13 residues. The ends were cut back, 5 bases at V and 2 bases at J, with 10 bases in the middle. Germline-derived CDR1 and CDR2 are MNHEY and SVGAGI. The CDR3 is CASSTPGTYEQYF. CDR3 in DNA: TGTGCCAGCAGTACCCCCGGGACCTACGAGCAGTACTTC.

Written as DNA, the CDR3 is TGTGCCAGCATTACTCCGGGACAGGGGGCCGGGCAGTACTTC. Translation gives CASITPGQGAGQYF. The rearrangement joins TRBV28 to TRBJ2-7, with 12 nucleotides matching TRBD1. Germline lookup yields CDR1 MDHEN and CDR2 SYDVKM. Trimming at V came to 7 bases and at J to 9 bases, leaving 10 bases not matched to a gene. The CDR3 is 14 residues long.

The chain uses TRBV9 and TRBJ2-1; 7 nucleotides line up with TRBD1. This CDR3 is built from 16 residues. V trimming: 3 bases; J trimming: 0 bases; junction bases outside the gene matches: 6. Germline CDR1 and CDR2: SGDLS and YYNGEE. CDR3 sequence (DNA): TGTGCCAGCAGCGCCCTACAGGGGAGCTCCTACAATGAGCAGTTCTTC. Amino acid sequence: CASSALQGSSYNEQFF.

This chain uses TRBV12-5 with TRBJ2-4; a possible D gene is TRBD1 (5 bases). V dropped 2 bases and J dropped 9 bases, with 14 bases sitting between them. The CDR3 has 14 amino acids. Germline CDR1 LGHNT, CDR2 FRNRAP. CDR3 coding DNA: TGTGCTAGTGGTTTGCTTCCCACAGGTGGCATTCAGTACTTC. Protein product: CASGLLPTGGIQYF.

The J gene is TRBJ2-1, the V gene TRBV7-2, with 15 bases identical to TRBD2. CDR1 and CDR2 (germline): SGHTA, FQGNSA. Trimming removed 4 bases from V and 9 bases from J; junction bases left unmatched: 7. CDR3 length: 16 amino acids. CDR3 bases: TGTGCCAGCAGCTCCCTCGGACTAGCGGGGGGGGCTGAGCAGTTCTTC. Protein sequence: CASSSLGLAGGAEQFF.

The chain couples TRBV5-4 to TRBJ1-4; 9 bases are shared with TRBD1. Germline V gene sequence: CDR1 SGHNT, CDR2 YYREEE (reference sequence). This CDR3 contains 15 residues. J was trimmed by 0 bases and V by 5 bases; bases with no gene match: 2. In DNA form, the CDR3 reads TGTGCCAGCAGTTGGGACAGGGCAACTAATGAAAAACTGTTTTTT. As protein: CASSWDRATNEKLFF.

With regard to this clone: The junction does not match germline at one end; this may be a read error. This chain joins TRBV28 and TRBJ2-1, with D hard to call. Germline assignment: CDR1 MDHEN and CDR2 SYDVKM. The CDR3 is 12 amino acids. The CDR3 protein is CASSVWSNEQFF. DNA for the CDR3: TGTGCCAGCAGTGTATGGAGCAATGAGCAGTTCTTC.

In DNA, the CDR3 is TGTGCCATCTTGCCCTCTTCAGGACGCACTGAAGCTTTCTTT. It encodes CAILPSSGRTEAFF. The chain employs TRBV10-3 and TRBJ1-1; the D is unclear. V was pared by 8 bases and J by 4 bases, with 17 bases between. Germline V CDR1 and CDR2: ENHRY, SYGVKD. The CDR3 length is 14 residues.